These 4 T cell receptor beta chains were sequenced from one sample in a study of T cell changes during pregnancy in multiple sclerosis. TCRdb's table, derived via immunoSEQ multiplex PCR, lists solely in-frame clones and lacks some. Of about 120,000 clones listed, about 93% are singletons. Sample: peripheral blood, taken before pregnancy. The receptor source for this set is a female donor with multiple sclerosis, enrolled in a pregnancy study.

The V call is TRBV14, the J call TRBJ2-6; 10 bases align to TRBD1. Germline V gene data show CDR1 as SGHDN and CDR2 as FVKESK. Trimming cost V 3 bases and J 1 base; bases outside gene matches: 3. The CDR3 runs to 17 residues. The CDR3 bases are TGTGCCAGCAGCCAGGGACAGGGGAGATCTGGGGCCAACGTCCTGACTTTC. Protein: CASSQGQGRSGANVLTF.

A single count supports this clone. This rearrangement joins TRBV25-1 to TRBJ1-4, with a possible D match to TRBD1 (5 bases). V lost 1 base and J 0 bases, leaving 12 bases between the germline ends. The CDR3 has 17 amino acids. Germline CDR1 and CDR2: MGHDK and SYGVNS. DNA of the CDR3: TGTGCCAGCAGTGAATTTGGGGGGGGAGCAACTAATGAAAAACTGTTTTTT. Residues: CASSEFGGGATNEKLFF. Drawing the rest from reference TRBV25-1 and TRBJ1-4, the complete variable domain is EADIYQTPRYLVIGTGKKITLECSQTMGHDKMYWYQQDPGMELHLIHYSYGVNSTEKGDLSSESTVSRIRTEHFPLTLESARPSHTSQYLCASSEFGGGATNEKLFFGSGTQLSVL.

The chain uses TRBV7-2 and TRBJ1-2, with 8 bases fitting TRBD1. V was clipped by 1 base and J by 8 bases; unmatched bases: 3. CDR1 is SGHTA and CDR2 is FQGNSA in the germline V gene. The CDR3 totals 13 residues. The CDR3 loop is CASSLVTGDGYTF. The CDR3 DNA sequence: TGTGCCAGCAGCTTAGTGACAGGGGACGGCTACACCTTC.

The chain joins TRBV6-6 to TRBJ2-3, with TRBD2 matching 8 bases. The germline V gene has CDR1 MNHNY and CDR2 SVGAGI (reference sequence). The CDR3 runs to 14 residues. V shed 3 bases and J 11 bases; nucleotides not matched to a gene: 10. The CDR3 nucleotides are TGTGCCAGCAGTTATCAGGTCGGGGGGGCCGAGCAGTATTTT. As protein: CASSYQVGGAEQYF.